Listed below are T cell receptor beta chains from one sample, sequenced in a study of cytomegalovirus exposure and HLA in healthy donors. Only in-frame clones appear in the TCRdb table, and some are missing; sequencing was by immunoSEQ multiplex PCR. The table records roughly 100,000 clones, approximately 77% of them present only once. The sample was PBMCs. These TCRs come from a male donor in good health and CMV-seropositive. Each CDR3 is given with its conserved first and last residue. The D gene is left open where the match is weak. Size is omitted from some rows. Given values are once, few, many or a class for expanded clones.

TRBJ2-3,TRBD1,TRBV28,.,TGTGCCAGCAGTTTCGACAGGGGACATACGCAGTATTTT,CASSFDRGHTQYF
TRBJ2-7,TRBD1,TRBV7-2,few,TGTGCCAGCAGCCTCGTCCCCGGGACAGTTGCGGCCTACGAGCAGTACTTC,CASSLVPGTVAAYEQYF
TRBJ2-1,TRBD2,TRBV29-1,.,TGCAGCGCTTGGCGACTAGCGCTGTACAATGAGCAGTTCTTC,CSAWRLALYNEQFF
TRBJ2-5,TRBD1,TRBV5-1,.,TGCGCCAGCAGCTTAAGTGGGACAGTATCGGAGACCCAGTACTTC,CASSLSGTVSETQYF
TRBJ2-1,.,TRBV15,.,TGTGCCACCAGCAGAAGACCCTTTAGGGGTACCCATGAGCAGTTCTTC,CATSRRPFRGTHEQFF
TRBJ1-2,TRBD1,TRBV7-9,.,TGTGCCAGCAGCTCCTACAGGGGCGCGGACTATGGCTACACCTTC,CASSSYRGADYGYTF
TRBJ2-5,.,TRBV7-9,.,TGTGCCAGCAGTCAAACTGAGGAAGAGACCCAGTACTTC,CASSQTEEETQYF
TRBJ2-7,TRBD2,TRBV28,once,TGTGCCAGCACCATTGGGGGACTAGCGGGACGCTACGAGCAGTACTTC,CASTIGGLAGRYEQYF
TRBJ2-4,.,TRBV19,.,TGCAGACGGTTCCGGGACTTAGCCAAAAACATTCAGTACTTC,CRRFRDLAKNIQYF
TRBJ1-6,.,TRBV4-1,.,TGCGCCAGCACGGACAGTAATTCACCCCTCCACTTT,CASTDSNSPLHF
TRBJ2-7,.,TRBV21-1,.,TGTGCCAGCAGCATGGGACTAGCGGGAGGCCCGACCTACGAGCAGTACTTC,CASSMGLAGGPTYEQYF
TRBJ1-2,TRBD1,TRBV7-2,.,TGTGCCAGCAGCCCCCACAGGGGTGGCTACACCTTC,CASSPHRGGYTF
TRBJ2-6,TRBD2,TRBV18,.,TGTGCCAGCTCACCATATTCACGGGGGGTCCGCTCTGGGGCCAACGTCCTGACTTTC,CASSPYSRGVRSGANVLTF
TRBJ2-1,.,TRBV19,.,TGTGCCAGTGTGGGAGGAGCCGGTGAGCAGTTCTTC,CASVGGAGEQFF
TRBJ2-3,TRBD1,TRBV11-2,few,TGTGCCAGCAGCGATTCCGGGACAGGGTTCGTAGATACGCAGTATTTT,CASSDSGTGFVDTQYF
TRBJ2-7,TRBD2,TRBV28,.,TGTGCCAGCAGTTGGACTAGGGCCTACGAGCAGTACTTC,CASSWTRAYEQYF
TRBJ1-1,.,TRBV23-1,.,TGCGCCAGCAGTTCGGGAGAGGGCGCGCACACTGAAGCTTTCTTT,CASSSGEGAHTEAFF